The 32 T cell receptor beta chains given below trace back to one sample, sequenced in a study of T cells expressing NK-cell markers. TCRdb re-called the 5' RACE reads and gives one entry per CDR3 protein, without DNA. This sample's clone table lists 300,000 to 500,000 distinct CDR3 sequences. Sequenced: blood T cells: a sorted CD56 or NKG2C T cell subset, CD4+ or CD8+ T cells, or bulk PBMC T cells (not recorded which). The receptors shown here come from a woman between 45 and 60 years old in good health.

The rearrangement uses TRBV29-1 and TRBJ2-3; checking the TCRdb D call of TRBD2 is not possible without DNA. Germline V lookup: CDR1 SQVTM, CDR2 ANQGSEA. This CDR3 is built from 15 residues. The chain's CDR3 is CSVSPSGRFSDTQYF.

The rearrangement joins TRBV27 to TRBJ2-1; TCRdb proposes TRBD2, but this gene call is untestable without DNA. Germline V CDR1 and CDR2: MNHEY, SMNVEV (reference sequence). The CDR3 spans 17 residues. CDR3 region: CASIGAGGPRSYNEQFF.

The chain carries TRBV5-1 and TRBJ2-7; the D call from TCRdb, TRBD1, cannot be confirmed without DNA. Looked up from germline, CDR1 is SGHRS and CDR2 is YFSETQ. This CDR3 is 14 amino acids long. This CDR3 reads CASFSLGSPYEQYF.

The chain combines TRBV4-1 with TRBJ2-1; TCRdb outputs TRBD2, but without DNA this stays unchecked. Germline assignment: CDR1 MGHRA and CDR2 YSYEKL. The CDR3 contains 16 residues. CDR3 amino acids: CASSQAGGAGFYEQFF.

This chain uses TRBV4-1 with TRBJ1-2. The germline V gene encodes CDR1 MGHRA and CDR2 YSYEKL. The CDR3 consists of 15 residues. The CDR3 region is CASSQGTGLNYGYTF.

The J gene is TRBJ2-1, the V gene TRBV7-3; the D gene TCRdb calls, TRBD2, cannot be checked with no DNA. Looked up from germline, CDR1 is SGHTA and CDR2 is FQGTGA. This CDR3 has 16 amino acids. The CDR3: CASSPYGLAGGGEQFF.

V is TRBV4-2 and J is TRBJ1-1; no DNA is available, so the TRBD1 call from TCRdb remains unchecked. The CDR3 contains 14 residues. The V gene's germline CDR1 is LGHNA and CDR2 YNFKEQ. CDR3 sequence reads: CASSQGTGGSEAFF.

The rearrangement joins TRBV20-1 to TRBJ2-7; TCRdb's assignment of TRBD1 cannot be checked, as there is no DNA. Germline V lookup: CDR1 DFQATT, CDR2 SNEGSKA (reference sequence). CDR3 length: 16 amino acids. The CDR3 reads CSARAIQGYSSYEQYF.

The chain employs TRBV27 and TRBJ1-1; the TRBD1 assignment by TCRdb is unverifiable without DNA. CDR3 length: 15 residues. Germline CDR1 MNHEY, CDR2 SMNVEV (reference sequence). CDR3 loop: CASSTPTGLNTEAFF.

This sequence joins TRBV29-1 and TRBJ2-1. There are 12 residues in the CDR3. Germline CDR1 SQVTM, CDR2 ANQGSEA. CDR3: CSVVAAFNEQFF.

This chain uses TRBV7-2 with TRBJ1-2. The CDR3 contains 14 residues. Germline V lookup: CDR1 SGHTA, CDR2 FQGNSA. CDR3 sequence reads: CASSLAALNYGYTF.

CDR3 protein: CASEKGSIKETQYF. The genes are TRBV5-1 and TRBJ2-5; TCRdb indicates TRBD1, and absent DNA this call remains unverified. CDR3 length: 14 amino acids. CDR1 and CDR2 (germline): SGHRS, YFSETQ.

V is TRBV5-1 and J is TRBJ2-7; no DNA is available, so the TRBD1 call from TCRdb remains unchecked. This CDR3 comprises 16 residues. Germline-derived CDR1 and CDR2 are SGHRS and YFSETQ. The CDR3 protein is CASSLASGTGTTEQYF.

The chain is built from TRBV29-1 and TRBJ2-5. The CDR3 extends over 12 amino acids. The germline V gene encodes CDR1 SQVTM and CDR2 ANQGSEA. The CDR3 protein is CSVEVKLLTQYF. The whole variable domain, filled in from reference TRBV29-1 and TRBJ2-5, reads SAVISQKPSRDICQRGTSLTIQCQVDSQVTMMFWYRQQPGQSLTLIATANQGSEATYESGFVIDKFPISRPNLTFSTLTVSNMSPEDSSIYLCSVEVKLLTQYFGPGTRLLVL.

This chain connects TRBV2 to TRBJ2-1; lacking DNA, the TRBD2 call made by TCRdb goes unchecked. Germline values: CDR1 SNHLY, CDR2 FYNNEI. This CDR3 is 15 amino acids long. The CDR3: CASFGGRTYDNEQFF. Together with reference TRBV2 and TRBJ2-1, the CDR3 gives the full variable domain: EPEVTQTPSHQVTQMGQEVILRCVPISNHLYFYWYRQILGQKVEFLVSFYNNEISEKSEIFDDQFSVERPDGSNFTLKIRSTKLEDSAMYFCASFGGRTYDNEQFFGPGTRLTVL.

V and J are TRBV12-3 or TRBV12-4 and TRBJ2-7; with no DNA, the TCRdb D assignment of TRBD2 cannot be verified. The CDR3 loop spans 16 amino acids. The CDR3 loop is CASSLDLSGRAREQYF.

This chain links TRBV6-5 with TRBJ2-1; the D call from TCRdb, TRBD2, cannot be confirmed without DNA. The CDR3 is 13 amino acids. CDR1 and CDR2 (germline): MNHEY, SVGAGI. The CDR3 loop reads CASGRAEGVLQFF.

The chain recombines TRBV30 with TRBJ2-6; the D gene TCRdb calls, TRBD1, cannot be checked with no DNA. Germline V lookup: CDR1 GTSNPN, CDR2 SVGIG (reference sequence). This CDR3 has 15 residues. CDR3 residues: CAWSVAGTGANVLTF.

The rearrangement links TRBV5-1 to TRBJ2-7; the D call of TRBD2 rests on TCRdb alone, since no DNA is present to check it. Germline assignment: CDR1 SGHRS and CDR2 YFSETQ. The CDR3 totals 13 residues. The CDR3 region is CASSSQGGYEQYF.

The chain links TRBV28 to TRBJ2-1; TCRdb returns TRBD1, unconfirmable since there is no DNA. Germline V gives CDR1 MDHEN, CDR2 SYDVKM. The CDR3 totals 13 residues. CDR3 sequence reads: CASEAVGYNEQFF.

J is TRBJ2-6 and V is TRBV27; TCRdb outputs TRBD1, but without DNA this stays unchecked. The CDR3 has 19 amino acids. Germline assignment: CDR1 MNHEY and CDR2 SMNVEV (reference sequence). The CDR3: CASSLFSMGRGSGANVLTF.

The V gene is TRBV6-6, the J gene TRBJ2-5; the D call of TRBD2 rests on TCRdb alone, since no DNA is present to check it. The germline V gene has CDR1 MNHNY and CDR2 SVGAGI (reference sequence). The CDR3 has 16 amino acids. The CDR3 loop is CASRASVGVSQETQYF.

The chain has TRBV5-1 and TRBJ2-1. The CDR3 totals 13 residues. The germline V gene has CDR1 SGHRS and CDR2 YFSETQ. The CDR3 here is CASSLARTEEQFF.

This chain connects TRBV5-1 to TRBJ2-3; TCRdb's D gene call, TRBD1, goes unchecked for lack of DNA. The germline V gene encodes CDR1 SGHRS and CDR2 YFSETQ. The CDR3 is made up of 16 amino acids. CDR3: CASSVEQGLSTDTQYF.

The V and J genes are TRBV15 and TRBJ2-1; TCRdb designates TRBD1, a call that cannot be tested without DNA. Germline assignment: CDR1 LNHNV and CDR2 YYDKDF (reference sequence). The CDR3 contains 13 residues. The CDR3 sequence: CATTGNSRDEQFF. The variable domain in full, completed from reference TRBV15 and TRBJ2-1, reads DAMVIQNPRYQVTQFGKPVTLSCSQTLNHNVMYWYQQKSSQAPKLLFHYYDKDFNNEADTPDNFQSRRPNTSFCFLDIRSPGLGDTAMYLCATTGNSRDEQFFGPGTRLTVL.

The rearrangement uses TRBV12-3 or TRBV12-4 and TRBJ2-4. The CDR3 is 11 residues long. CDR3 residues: CASSLENIQYF.

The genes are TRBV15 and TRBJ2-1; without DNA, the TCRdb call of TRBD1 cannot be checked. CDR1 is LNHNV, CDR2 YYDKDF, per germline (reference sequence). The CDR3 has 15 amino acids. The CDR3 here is CATESGQGATNEQFF.

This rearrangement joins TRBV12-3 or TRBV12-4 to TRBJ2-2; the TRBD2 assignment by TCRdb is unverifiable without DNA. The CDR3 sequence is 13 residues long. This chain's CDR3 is CASSILVSGELFF.

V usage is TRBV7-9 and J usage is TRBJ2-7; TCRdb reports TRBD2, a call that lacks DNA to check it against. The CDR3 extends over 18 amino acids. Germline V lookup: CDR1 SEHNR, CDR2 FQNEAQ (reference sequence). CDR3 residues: CASSLASRLAGIRNEQYF.

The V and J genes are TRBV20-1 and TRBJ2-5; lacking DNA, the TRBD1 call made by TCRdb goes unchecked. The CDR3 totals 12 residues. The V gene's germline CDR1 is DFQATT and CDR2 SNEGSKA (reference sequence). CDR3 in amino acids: CSATPGGQTQYF.

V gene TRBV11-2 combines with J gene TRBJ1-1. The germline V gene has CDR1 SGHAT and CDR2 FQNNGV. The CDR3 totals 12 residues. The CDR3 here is CASSVDTAEAFF.

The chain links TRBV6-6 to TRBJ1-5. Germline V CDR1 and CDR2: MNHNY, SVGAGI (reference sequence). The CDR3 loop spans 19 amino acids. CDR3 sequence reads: CASSYSNRAAEKFNQPQHF.